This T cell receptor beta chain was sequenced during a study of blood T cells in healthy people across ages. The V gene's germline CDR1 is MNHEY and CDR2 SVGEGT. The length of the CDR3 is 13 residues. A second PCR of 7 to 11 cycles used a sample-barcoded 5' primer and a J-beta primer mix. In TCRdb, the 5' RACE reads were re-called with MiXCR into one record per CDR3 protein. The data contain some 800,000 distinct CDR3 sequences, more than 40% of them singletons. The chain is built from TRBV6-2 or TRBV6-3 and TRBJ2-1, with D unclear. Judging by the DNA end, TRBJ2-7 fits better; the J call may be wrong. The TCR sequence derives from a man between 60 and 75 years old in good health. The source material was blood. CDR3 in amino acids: CASSYQGFYEQYF. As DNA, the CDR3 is TGTGCCAGCAGTTATCAAGGTTTCTACGAGCAGTACTTC.